Reported below is one TCR beta chain. What it binds is unknown. Every isolated RNA sample was fully reverse transcribed, so sequencing captured expressed TCRB transcripts. Roughly 3.5 million reads per sample were averaged for naive, central memory and regulatory samples. Clones were read by immunoSEQ multiplex PCR, and TCRdb kept only the in-frame ones, dropping some. The sample gives 130,000 or so clones, approximately 10% of which show up once; 0.75% is in the top ten. The authors sorted CD4+ naive, central memory, regulatory and stem cell-like memory cells via CD45RO/CCR7/CD25/CD127/CD95/CD27. The purity of all sorted populations exceeded 98%. The sample comes from a study of beta chain features in type 1 diabetes. Broader study findings: TCRB CDR3 length was moderately but significantly reduced in all four CD4+ subsets of Type 1 diabetes patients. Across patients, naive, central memory and Treg TCRB repertoires exhibited apparently greater similarity than was observed across healthy donors.

This receptor was identified in a man aged 25 to 45 with type 1 diabetes. Specimen: central memory CD4+ T cells from blood.

CDR3 coding DNA: TGCGCCAGCCGAAGGACAGCCTACGAGCAGTACTTC. It yields the protein CASRRTAYEQYF. The V gene is TRBV5-1, the J gene TRBJ2-7, with D maybe TRBD1 (6 bases). CDR1 and CDR2 (germline): SGHRS, YFSETQ. The V end lost 7 bases, the J end lost 2 bases, and 10 bases lay between the germline ends. The CDR3 covers 12 residues.